Following are 10 T cell receptor beta chains from one sample sequenced in a study of early T cells in non-severe SARS-CoV-2 infection. TCRdb processed the 5' RACE reads anew with MiXCR; each CDR3 protein has one entry. The profile covers more than 65,000 distinct CDR3 sequences, with around 13% appearing a single time and 1.3% taken by the ten largest. What was sequenced was whole blood. The receptors were gathered from an adult who was a healthcare worker with PCR-confirmed SARS-CoV-2 infection or an uninfected control (not recorded which).

In its sample, this clonotype was seen a few times. This sequence joins TRBV7-6 and TRBJ2-5, with no clear D. Deletions cut 4 bases from V and 4 bases from J, with 10 bases between. Germline V gene lookup returns CDR1 SGHVS and CDR2 FNYEAQ. This CDR3 contains 13 residues. CDR3 nucleotides: TGTGCCAGCAGCTGGTCGCCGGGAGAGACCCAGTACTTC. Translating gives CASSWSPGETQYF.

This clonotype came up once. The chain has TRBV7-2 and TRBJ2-3; tentative D call: TRBD1 (6 bases). Deletions cut 3 bases from V and 4 bases from J, with 17 bases between. The CDR3 contains 16 residues. Germline V lookup: CDR1 SGHTA, CDR2 FQGNSA. Here the CDR3 DNA reads TGTGCCAGCAGCTTGGCCACCCAAGGGGGAGCAGATACGCAGTATTTT. The encoded protein is CASSLATQGGADTQYF.

This clonotype showed up many times. The gene calls are TRBV4-2 and TRBJ2-1; 10 bases line up with TRBD2. The CDR3 has 17 residues. Germline V lookup: CDR1 LGHNA, CDR2 YNFKEQ. The trim removed 6 bases at V and 6 bases at J, leaving 14 bases unmatched. Here the CDR3 reads CASSPSSGRGSGNEQFF. CDR3 bases: TGTGCCAGCAGTCCATCCAGCGGGAGGGGATCGGGCAATGAGCAGTTCTTC.

This clonotype came up many times. This chain uses TRBV9 with TRBJ1-1, with a tentative D call TRBD1 (5 bases). From germline, CDR1 is SGDLS and CDR2 YYNGEE. The V gene lost 0 bases and the J gene lost 2 bases, with 14 bases spanning the gap. CDR3 length: 16 amino acids. This CDR3 reads CASSVGRDLKNTEAFF. In DNA, the CDR3 is TGTGCCAGCAGCGTAGGCCGGGACCTGAAAAACACTGAAGCTTTCTTT.

This clonotype was seen many times. The V and J genes are TRBV28 and TRBJ1-1, with 8 bases lining up with TRBD1. The V gene end was trimmed by 6 bases and the J gene end by 5 bases; junction bases not matched to a gene: 5. CDR3 length: 13 residues. Germline V CDR1 and CDR2: MDHEN, SYDVKM. This CDR3 reads CASRDRVWTEAFF. CDR3 nucleotides: TGTGCCAGCAGGGACAGGGTTTGGACTGAAGCTTTCTTT.

This clonotype was observed many times. The rearrangement uses TRBV29-1 and TRBJ2-1; weak D call: TRBD2 (6 bases). V was shortened by 7 bases and J by 6 bases, with 19 bases between the two germline ends. This CDR3 is 14 amino acids long. Germline assignment: CDR1 SQVTM and CDR2 ANQGSEA. For the CDR3, the DNA is TGCAGCGCCGATTCCCCGGGACTTTCCAATGAGCAGTTCTTC. This encodes CSADSPGLSNEQFF.

In this sample, this clonotype turned up many times. V gene TRBV20-1 combines with J gene TRBJ2-3, with 8 positions matching TRBD1. CDR1 and CDR2 from the germline V gene are DFQATT and SNEGSKA (reference sequence). V shed 2 bases, J shed 5 bases, and the junction held 9 bases outside the gene matches. The CDR3 loop spans 15 amino acids. CDR3 DNA: TGCAGTGCTAGACCTGGACAGGGCGGGAAAGATACGCAGTATTTT. It encodes CSARPGQGGKDTQYF.

The sample holds many counts of this clonotype. The chain uses TRBV7-9 and TRBJ2-5; D is possibly TRBD1 (6 bases). V lost 6 bases and J lost 2, with 10 bases in between. The CDR3 is 13 amino acids. Germline V gene data show CDR1 as SEHNR and CDR2 as FQNEAQ (reference sequence). CDR3 DNA: TGTGCCAGCAGTACAGGGTCTCAAGAGACCCAGTACTTC. The encoded protein is CASSTGSQETQYF.

The chain employs TRBV28 and TRBJ2-4; D may be TRBD1 or TRBD2 (5 bases each). Germline values: CDR1 MDHEN, CDR2 SYDVKM. CDR3 length equals 13 residues. V lost 5 bases and J lost 7, with 12 bases in between. The CDR3 loop reads CASSPPGPNIQYF. CDR3 in DNA: TGTGCCAGCAGTCCACCGGGACCCAACATTCAGTACTTC. Full variable domain (rest looked up from reference TRBV28 and TRBJ2-4): DVKVTQSSRYLVKRTGEKVFLECVQDMDHENMFWYRQDPGLGLRLIYFSYDVKMKEKGDIPEGYSVSREKKERFSLILESASTNQTSMYLCASSPPGPNIQYFGAGTRLSVL.

In this sample, this clonotype turned up once. The gene calls are TRBV7-9 and TRBJ2-2; D remains ambiguous. V gave up 7 bases and J gave up 4 bases, with 7 bases separating them. Germline CDR1 and CDR2: SEHNR and FQNEAQ (reference sequence). The CDR3 has 12 residues. In DNA form, the CDR3 reads TGTGCCAGCATCCCCATCACCGGGGAGCTGTTTTTT. Protein: CASIPITGELFF. Filled out from reference TRBV7-9 and TRBJ2-2, the complete variable domain reads DTGVSQNPRHKITKRGQNVTFRCDPISEHNRLYWYRQTLGQGPEFLTYFQNEAQLEKSRLLSDRFSAERPKGSFSTLEIQRTEQGDSAMYLCASIPITGELFFGEGSRLTVL.